This TCR beta chain was recorded in a study of early T cells in non-severe SARS-CoV-2 infection. For the study at large: Investigators sequenced bulk RNA drawn from unsorted whole blood, and chains remained unpaired. Study-wide points: Matching results from VDJdb favored anti-spike CD8 responses, leaving private and CD4 specificities undetected.

Researchers attached unique molecular identifiers to individual cDNA molecules. TCRdb re-analysed the 5' RACE reads in MiXCR, keeping a single row per CDR3 protein. The repertoire holds roughly 55,000 distinct CDR3 sequences, with 5.5% to 7.5% as singletons. V was trimmed by 5 bases and J by 5 bases, leaving 18 bases between them. The CDR3 has 14 residues. Per the germline V gene, CDR1 is DFQATT and CDR2 is SNEGSKA (reference sequence). There are many counts of this clonotype. Antigen: not known. This chain joins TRBV20-1 and TRBJ1-2; possibly TRBD1 for D (6 bases). The TCR was taken from an adult who was a healthcare worker with PCR-confirmed SARS-CoV-2 infection or an uninfected control (not recorded which). Sequenced input: whole blood. The CDR3 loop reads CSAFSGATRYGYTF. Here the CDR3 DNA reads TGCAGTGCTTTCTCAGGGGCGACCCGTTATGGCTACACCTTC.